Listed here are 25 T cell receptor beta chains from one sample, sequenced in a study of cytomegalovirus exposure and HLA in healthy donors (dated by TCRdb to 2016 to 2017). Libraries were made using the immunoSEQ multiplex PCR assay. The multiplex PCR relied on a mix of 60 forward primers for TCR Vbeta segments and 13 reverse primers for TCR Jbeta segments. TCRdb carries this immuneACCESS record with in-frame sequences only. Its versions omit some clonotypes, under half of them owing to an unresolved V gene in the studies checked, with the rest unexplained. Within this sample are tens of thousands of clones, with around 70% of them counted one time only. The ten top clones hold 3.4% of the sample. What was sequenced was PBMCs. The source is a woman aged 25-40 years in good health and CMV-seronegative.

In this sample, this clone turned up once. The gene calls are TRBV6-1 and TRBJ1-4, with D possibly being TRBD1 (6 bases). Trimming cost V 10 bases and J 7 bases, with 19 bases left between them. This CDR3 comprises 14 residues. CDR1 is MNHNS and CDR2 is SASEGT in the germline V gene. This chain's CDR3 is CATETGGVGEKLFF. In nucleotides, the CDR3 is TGTGCCACCGAAACTGGGGGCGTTGGTGAAAAACTGTTTTTT.

The chain links TRBV6-4 to TRBJ1-1; D gene unclear. V lost 6 bases to trimming and J lost 6 bases, with 11 bases between them. The CDR3 length is 12 residues. Looked up from germline, CDR1 is MRHNA and CDR2 is SNTAGT. CDR3 sequence: CASSRYLPEAFF. As DNA, the CDR3 is TGTGCCAGCAGCCGGTACCTGCCTGAAGCTTTCTTT.

The chain uses TRBV7-6 and TRBJ2-3; 9 nucleotides match TRBD2. Per germline, CDR1 SGHVS and CDR2 FNYEAQ. With 3 bases clipped from V and 5 bases from J, the junction kept 9 bases outside the gene matches. There are 16 residues in the CDR3. The DNA for the CDR3 is TGTGCCAGCAGCTTCCCTGTAGCGGGAGAGGAAGATACGCAGTATTTT. It encodes CASSFPVAGEEDTQYF.

As concerns this clone: The sample contains more than one DNA sequence encoding this CDR3. The genes are TRBV7-2 and TRBJ2-5; D not certain. The CDR3 runs 11 residues. V lost 5 bases and J 2 bases, leaving 3 bases between the germline ends. From germline, CDR1 is SGHTA and CDR2 FQGNSA. CDR3 residues: CASSLQETQYF. As DNA, the CDR3 is TGTGCCAGCAGCCTTCAAGAGACCCAGTACTTC.

The CDR3 coding sequence is TGTGCCTGGAGCGTCCAGCGGGAGCGGGAGCAGTTCTTC. This encodes CAWSVQREREQFF. The rearrangement joins TRBV30 to TRBJ2-1; TRBD2 matches 8 bases. Germline loops: CDR1 GTSNPN, CDR2 SVGIG (reference sequence). The J segment lost 10 bases and the V segment lost 3 bases, leaving 8 bases of the junction unmatched. This CDR3 has 13 residues.

This rearrangement joins TRBV7-6 to TRBJ2-5; TRBD2 matches at 7 bases. This CDR3 contains 14 residues. Trimming removed 5 bases from V and 5 bases from J; junction bases left unmatched: 8. CDR1 is SGHVS and CDR2 is FNYEAQ in the germline V gene. The CDR3 coding sequence is TGTGCCAGCAGCCGAGGACTAGATGGGGAGACCCAGTACTTC. The encoded protein is CASSRGLDGETQYF.

This clone was observed a few times. The rearrangement joins TRBV11-2 to TRBJ1-2; 8 bases fit TRBD1. Germline assignment: CDR1 SGHAT and CDR2 FQNNGV. V shed 3 bases and J 7 bases; nucleotides not matched to a gene: 4. This CDR3 contains 13 residues. The CDR3: CASSLDRARGYTF. DNA for the CDR3: TGTGCCAGCAGCTTGGACAGGGCTCGTGGCTACACCTTC.

This clone appeared once. The V gene is TRBV30, the J gene TRBJ1-6; D is perhaps TRBD1 (6 bases). CDR1 is GTSNPN, CDR2 SVGIG, per germline (reference sequence). The V and J ends lost 8 bases and 7 bases respectively, with 15 bases between them. CDR3 length: 13 amino acids. CDR3 DNA: TGTGCCATTCACGGGACACTCAATTCACCCCTCCACTTT. Its protein is CAIHGTLNSPLHF.

This clone has just a few counts. The chain employs TRBV5-1 and TRBJ2-1; D is unresolved. Germline V gives CDR1 SGHRS, CDR2 YFSETQ. Trimming took off 2 bases at V and 8 bases at J, with 5 bases between the two ends. The CDR3 length is 11 residues. This chain's CDR3 is CASSLTHEQFF. DNA of the CDR3: TGCGCCAGCAGCTTAACACATGAGCAGTTCTTC.

The gene calls are TRBV5-4 and TRBJ2-7; D call uncertain. V dropped 2 bases and J dropped 4 bases, with 7 bases sitting between them. CDR3 length equals 12 residues. Germline CDR1 and CDR2: SGHNT and YYREEE (reference sequence). Here the CDR3 reads CASSFESYEQYF. In nucleotides, the CDR3 is TGTGCCAGCAGCTTTGAGAGTTACGAGCAGTACTTC.

The chain couples TRBV28 to TRBJ1-5, with 9 bases that match TRBD1. CDR3 length equals 20 residues. Germline CDR1 is MDHEN and CDR2 is SYDVKM. V dropped 6 bases and J dropped 0; count of bases not matched to a gene: 18. The CDR3 reads CASRMITGTGLIYSNQPQHF. Written as DNA, the CDR3 is TGTGCCAGCAGAATGATTACCGGGACAGGGCTCATTTATAGCAATCAGCCCCAGCATTTT.

The chain uses TRBV6-1 and TRBJ1-2; a possible D gene is TRBD1 (5 bases). The CDR3 has 13 residues. V lost 8 bases and J lost 6, with 16 bases in between. The V gene's germline CDR1 is MNHNS and CDR2 SASEGT. In DNA, the CDR3 is TGTGCCAGCGGAAGGGGCGCGAATGATGGCTACACCTTC. It specifies CASGRGANDGYTF.

The chain couples TRBV11-2 to TRBJ2-3, with D possibly being TRBD2 (6 bases). Germline CDR1 is SGHAT and CDR2 is FQNNGV. The CDR3 covers 14 residues. V was pared by 8 bases and J by 3 bases, with 15 bases between. The DNA for the CDR3 is TGTGCCAGCGTCAGTGGGGGGAGTACAGATACGCAGTATTTT. This codes for CASVSGGSTDTQYF.

The rearrangement uses TRBV29-1 and TRBJ2-1; D gene ambiguous. With 5 bases removed from V and 15 bases from J, the gap between germline ends came to 17 bases. The length of the CDR3 is 11 residues. Per the germline V gene, CDR1 is SQVTM and CDR2 is ANQGSEA. The CDR3, as DNA: TGCAGCGTTTTTGCAGGATCTGTACGGTTCTTC. It is translated as CSVFAGSVRFF.

The chain has TRBV6-5 and TRBJ1-4; weak D call: TRBD1 (6 bases). The CDR3 is 14 residues long. V was clipped by 5 bases and J by 6 bases, with 13 bases between them. Germline CDR1 MNHEY, CDR2 SVGAGI. This CDR3 is CASSRDTDDEKLFF. The CDR3 coding sequence is TGTGCCAGCAGTAGGGACACGGACGATGAAAAACTGTTTTTT.

This sequence joins TRBV4-1 and TRBJ2-4; 9 bases fit TRBD2. The germline V gene encodes CDR1 MGHRA and CDR2 YSYEKL. This CDR3 has 17 amino acids. V shed 4 bases and J 5 bases; nucleotides not matched to a gene: 12. The CDR3 sequence: CASSPSGSGSTQNIQYF. Here the CDR3 DNA reads TGCGCCAGCAGCCCGTCGGGTAGCGGGAGTACACAAAACATTCAGTACTTC.

This clone was detected only a few times. This chain links TRBV18 with TRBJ2-6; D remains ambiguous. The germline gives CDR1 KGHSH, CDR2 LQKENI. The CDR3 is made up of 13 amino acids. Trimming stripped 5 bases from V and 4 bases from J, with 6 bases between. The CDR3 region has the DNA TGTGCCAGCTCATCCCAGGGGGCCAACGTCCTGACTTTC. It encodes CASSSQGANVLTF.

In nucleotides, the CDR3 is TGTGCCAGCAGCTTGGCCCAAGACACCTCCTACGAGCAGTACTTC. As protein: CASSLAQDTSYEQYF. This chain uses TRBV5-4 with TRBJ2-7; D unresolved. V lost 0 bases to trimming and J lost 0 bases, with 10 bases between them. Per the germline V gene, CDR1 is SGHNT and CDR2 is YYREEE (reference sequence). There are 15 residues in the CDR3.

V and J are TRBV7-2 and TRBJ2-3; weak D call: TRBD2 (7 bases). V lost 3 bases, J lost 4 bases, and 11 bases lay in between. The CDR3 consists of 14 residues. Germline V gene data show CDR1 as SGHTA and CDR2 as FQGNSA. CDR3 protein: CASSFMGGPDTQYF. Written as DNA, the CDR3 is TGTGCCAGCAGCTTTATGGGGGGGCCAGATACGCAGTATTTT.

V gene TRBV15 combines with J gene TRBJ2-5; weak D call: TRBD2 (6 bases). CDR1 and CDR2 (germline): LNHNV, YYDKDF (reference sequence). The length of the CDR3 is 15 residues. Trimming cost V 4 bases and J 12 bases, with 24 bases left between them. CDR3 protein: CATSKYDNPGLGKYF. CDR3 in DNA: TGTGCCACCAGCAAGTACGATAACCCGGGACTGGGAAAGTACTTC.

This clone showed up just a few times. This chain connects TRBV16 to TRBJ2-3; maybe TRBD2 (6 bases). The V end was cut by 4 bases, the J end by 4 bases, with 9 bases between. Germline assignment: CDR1 KGHSY and CDR2 FQNENV. This CDR3 spans 13 amino acids. Written as DNA, the CDR3 is TGTGCCAGCAGCCGGAGGGCCCCAGATACGCAGTATTTT. Residues: CASSRRAPDTQYF.

CDR3 residues: CASSVDTSGGNEQFF. DNA of the CDR3: TGTGCCAGCAGCGTAGATACTAGCGGGGGCAATGAGCAGTTCTTC. The V and J genes are TRBV9 and TRBJ2-1, with 11 bases lining up with TRBD2. The CDR3 contains 15 residues. V lost 0 bases to trimming and J lost 6 bases; unmatched junction nucleotides: 2. Germline lookup yields CDR1 SGDLS and CDR2 YYNGEE.

The chain joins TRBV7-8 to TRBJ2-5; D may be TRBD2 (6 bases). Deletions cut 5 bases from V and 1 base from J, with 11 bases between. Germline assignment: CDR1 SGHVS and CDR2 FQNEAQ. There are 14 residues in the CDR3. The CDR3 is CASSGGAAQETQYF. CDR3 sequence (DNA): TGTGCCAGCAGCGGCGGGGCAGCCCAAGAGACCCAGTACTTC.

This clone has just one count. The chain carries TRBV25-1 and TRBJ2-6; tentative D call: TRBD1 (5 bases). Germline CDR1 reads MGHDK; CDR2 reads SYGVNS. V was shortened by 9 bases and J by 7 bases, with 13 bases between the two germline ends. The CDR3 covers 13 residues. The CDR3 DNA reads TGTGCCAGTCCAGGGAATGGAGCCAACGTCCTGACTTTC. Its protein product is CASPGNGANVLTF. Supplemented by reference TRBV25-1 and TRBJ2-6, the full variable domain reads EADIYQTPRYLVIGTGKKITLECSQTMGHDKMYWYQQDPGMELHLIHYSYGVNSTEKGDLSSESTVSRIRTEHFPLTLESARPSHTSQYLCASPGNGANVLTFGAGSRLTVL.

The V and J genes are TRBV4-1 and TRBJ2-5; 9 bases are a match to TRBD1. The CDR3 runs 14 residues. Germline trimming cut 3 bases from V and 5 bases from J; bases unmatched to any gene: 4. Germline V lookup: CDR1 MGHRA, CDR2 YSYEKL. The CDR3 sequence is CASSQGTGWETQYF. In DNA, the CDR3 is TGCGCCAGCAGCCAGGGGACAGGGTGGGAGACCCAGTACTTC.